This T cell receptor beta chain is drawn from a study of cytomegalovirus exposure and HLA in healthy donors. General observations from the study: Within the data, a cluster of highly shared sequence variants was likely a sequencing artifact. Highest at DRB1 and lowest at HLA-C, TCR association rates differed among HLA loci in a later analysis. Among TCR beta chains, those listed as cytomegalovirus-associated numbered roughly 150.

J lost 10 bases, V lost 5 bases, and 14 bases had no gene match. The CDR3 totals 15 residues. Looked up from germline, CDR1 is MDHEN and CDR2 is SYDVKM. This clone came up a few times. Its antigen is unknown. The PCR employed 60 Vbeta primers together with 13 Jbeta primers. The protocol was immunoSEQ multiplex PCR, while the TCRdb copy is restricted to in-frame clones and leaves out a portion. Among some 150,000 clones listed, 80% to 90% were seen once. The V gene is TRBV28, the J gene TRBJ2-5; 9 bases align to TRBD2. Sequencing input: PBMCs. This receptor was identified in a woman aged 25-40 years in good health and CMV-seropositive. The CDR3 here is CASSVPSGGLENQYF. CDR3 bases: TGTGCCAGCAGTGTTCCCAGCGGGGGGTTGGAAAACCAGTACTTC. Together with reference TRBV28 and TRBJ2-5, the CDR3 gives the full variable domain: DVKVTQSSRYLVKRTGEKVFLECVQDMDHENMFWYRQDPGLGLRLIYFSYDVKMKEKGDIPEGYSVSREKKERFSLILESASTNQTSMYLCASSVPSGGLENQYFGPGTRLLVL.